Reported below is one TCR beta chain. Repertoires were generated with immunoSEQ multiplex PCR, while TCRdb's copy carries only in-frame clones and drops some. The sample yields under 120,000 clones, approximately 90% seen once. This sample stems from a study of T cell changes during pregnancy in multiple sclerosis. The germline gives CDR1 ENHRY, CDR2 SYGVKD. Trimming left V 2 bases short and J 2 bases short, with 7 bases between. This CDR3 contains 14 residues. The rearrangement uses TRBV10-3 and TRBJ1-5; TRBD1 is a possible D gene (5 bases). Specimen: peripheral blood, collected after pregnancy. The sequence was obtained from a female donor with multiple sclerosis, enrolled in a pregnancy study. The CDR3 loop reads CAISEQGGNQPQHF. CDR3 nucleotides: TGTGCCATCAGTGAGCAGGGTGGCAATCAGCCCCAGCATTTT.